This TCR beta chain originates from a study of T cell changes during pregnancy in multiple sclerosis. The method was immunoSEQ multiplex PCR; TCRdb's version includes in-frame clones alone and lacks a portion of them. The sample has about 12,000 clones, about nine tenths seen once. The CDR3 is 18 amino acids. Germline trimming cut 7 bases from V and 3 bases from J; bases unmatched to any gene: 19. Germline CDR1 and CDR2: MNHEY and SMNVEV (reference sequence). The chain employs TRBV27 and TRBJ2-7; 9 bases align to TRBD1. The clonotype was recovered from a female donor in good health, enrolled as a control in a pregnancy study. The sequences come from CD8+ T cells from peripheral blood mononuclear cells, collected in the second trimester of pregnancy. CDR3 bases: TGTGCCAGCACCCTAGGGGGACAGGGTCGGTTTTCGAGCTACGAGCAGTACTTC. It is translated as CASTLGGQGRFSSYEQYF.